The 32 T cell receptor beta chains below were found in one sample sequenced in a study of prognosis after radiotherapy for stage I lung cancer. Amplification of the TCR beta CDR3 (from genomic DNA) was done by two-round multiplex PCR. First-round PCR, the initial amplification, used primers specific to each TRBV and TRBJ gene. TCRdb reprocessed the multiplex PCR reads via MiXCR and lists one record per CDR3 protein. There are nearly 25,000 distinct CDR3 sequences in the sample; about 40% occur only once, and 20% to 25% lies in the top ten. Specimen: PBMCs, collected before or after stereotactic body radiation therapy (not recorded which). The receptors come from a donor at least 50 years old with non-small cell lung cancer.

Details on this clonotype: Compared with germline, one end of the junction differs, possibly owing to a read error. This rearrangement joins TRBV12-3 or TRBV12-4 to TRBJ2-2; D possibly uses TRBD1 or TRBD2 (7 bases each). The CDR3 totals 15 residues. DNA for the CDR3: TGTGCAAGCAGGGGGGAGGGAGGTCACACCGGGGAGCTGTTTTTT. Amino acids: CASRGEGGHTGELFF.

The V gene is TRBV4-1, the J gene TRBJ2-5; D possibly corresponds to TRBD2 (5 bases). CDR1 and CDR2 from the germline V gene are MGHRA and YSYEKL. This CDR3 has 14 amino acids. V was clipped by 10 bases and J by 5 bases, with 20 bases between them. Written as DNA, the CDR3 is TGCGCCATCAGGCCCCCCCGGGAACAGGAGACCCAGTACTTC. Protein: CAIRPPREQETQYF.

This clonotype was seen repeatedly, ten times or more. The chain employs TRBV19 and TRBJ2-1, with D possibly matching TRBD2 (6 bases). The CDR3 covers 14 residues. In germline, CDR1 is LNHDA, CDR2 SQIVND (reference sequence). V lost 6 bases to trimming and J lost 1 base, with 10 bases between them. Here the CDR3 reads CASSPGLSYNEQFF. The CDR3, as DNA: TGTGCCAGTAGCCCGGGACTTTCCTACAATGAGCAGTTCTTC. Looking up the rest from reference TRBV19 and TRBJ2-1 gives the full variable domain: DGGITQSPKYLFRKEGQNVTLSCEQNLNHDAMYWYRQDPGQGLRLIYYSQIVNDFQKGDIAEGYSVSREKKESFPLTVTSAQKNPTAFYLCASSPGLSYNEQFFGPGTRLTVL.

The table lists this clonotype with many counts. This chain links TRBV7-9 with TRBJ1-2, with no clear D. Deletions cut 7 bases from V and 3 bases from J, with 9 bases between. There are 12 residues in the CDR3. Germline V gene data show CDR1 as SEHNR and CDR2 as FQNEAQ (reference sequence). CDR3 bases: TGTGCCAGCACCGGCGTGTACTATGGCTACACCTTC. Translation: CASTGVYYGYTF.

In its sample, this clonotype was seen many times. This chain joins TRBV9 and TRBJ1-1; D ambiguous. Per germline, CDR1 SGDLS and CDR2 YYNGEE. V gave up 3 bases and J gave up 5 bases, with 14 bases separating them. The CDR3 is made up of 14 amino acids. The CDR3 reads CASSEQSVVTEAFF. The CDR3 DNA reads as TGTGCCAGCAGCGAACAGTCGGTCGTTACTGAAGCTTTCTTT.

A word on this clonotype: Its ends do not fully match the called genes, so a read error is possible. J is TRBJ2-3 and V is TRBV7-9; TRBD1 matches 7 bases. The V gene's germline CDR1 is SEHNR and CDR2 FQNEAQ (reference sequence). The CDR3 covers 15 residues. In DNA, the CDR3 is TGTGCCAGCATCTTATACAGACAGGGTCTGGATACGCAGTATTTT. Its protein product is CASILYRQGLDTQYF.

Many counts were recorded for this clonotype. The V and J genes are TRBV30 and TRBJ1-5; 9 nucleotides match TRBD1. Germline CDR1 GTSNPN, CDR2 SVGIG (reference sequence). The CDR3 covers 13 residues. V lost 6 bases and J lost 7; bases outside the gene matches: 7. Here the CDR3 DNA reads TGTGCCTGTGACACAGGGGGCGGACAGCCCCAGCATTTT. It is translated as CACDTGGGQPQHF.

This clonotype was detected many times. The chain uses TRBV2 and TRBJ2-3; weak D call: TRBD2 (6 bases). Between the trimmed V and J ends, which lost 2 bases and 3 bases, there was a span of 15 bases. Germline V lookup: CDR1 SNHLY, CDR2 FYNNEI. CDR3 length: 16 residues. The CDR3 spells CASSEKRAGGTDTQYF. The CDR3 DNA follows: TGTGCCAGCAGTGAAAAGCGGGCGGGCGGAACAGATACGCAGTATTTT.

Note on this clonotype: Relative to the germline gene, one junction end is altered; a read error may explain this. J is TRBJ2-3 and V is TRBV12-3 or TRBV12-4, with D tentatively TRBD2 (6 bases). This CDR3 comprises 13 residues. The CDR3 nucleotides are TGTACCAGCAGTAGCGGTAGCACAGATACTCAGTATTTT. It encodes CTSSSGSTDTQYF.

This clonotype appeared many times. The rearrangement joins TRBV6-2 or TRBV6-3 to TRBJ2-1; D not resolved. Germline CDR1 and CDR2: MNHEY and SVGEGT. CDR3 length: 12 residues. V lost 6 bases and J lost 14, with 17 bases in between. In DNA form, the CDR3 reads TGTGCCAGCAGCCCCCCCGAAAGGTCGGAGTTCTTC. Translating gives CASSPPERSEFF.

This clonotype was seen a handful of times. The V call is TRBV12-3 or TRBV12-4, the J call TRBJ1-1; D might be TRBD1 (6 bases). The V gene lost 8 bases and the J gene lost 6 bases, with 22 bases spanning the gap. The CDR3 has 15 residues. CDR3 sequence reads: CASYGWGAGKAEAFF. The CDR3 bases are TGTGCCAGCTACGGGTGGGGGGCCGGTAAAGCTGAAGCTTTCTTT.

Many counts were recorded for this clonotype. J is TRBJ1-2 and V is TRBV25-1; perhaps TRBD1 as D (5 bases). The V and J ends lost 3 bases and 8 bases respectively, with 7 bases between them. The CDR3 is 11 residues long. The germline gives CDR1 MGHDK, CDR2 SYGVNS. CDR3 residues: CASSDGGGYTF. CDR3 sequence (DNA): TGTGCCAGCAGTGACGGGGGGGGCTACACCTTC.

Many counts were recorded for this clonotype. CDR3 in amino acids: CASSIGGSGTYNEQFF. The CDR3 coding sequence is TGTGCCAGTAGTATAGGAGGTAGCGGAACCTACAATGAGCAGTTCTTC. The J gene is TRBJ2-1, the V gene TRBV19, with a weak D call TRBD2 (6 bases). This CDR3 contains 16 residues. V lost 1 base to trimming and J lost 2 bases, with 12 bases between them. Germline CDR1 and CDR2: LNHDA and SQIVND (reference sequence).

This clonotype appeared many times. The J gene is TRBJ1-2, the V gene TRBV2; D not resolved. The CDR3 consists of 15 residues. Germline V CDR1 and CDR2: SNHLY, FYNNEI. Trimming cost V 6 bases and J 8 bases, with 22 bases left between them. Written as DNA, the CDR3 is TGTGCCAGCAGGGGAGGGTTGGGCGGGCGAAGAGGCTACACCTTC. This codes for CASRGGLGGRRGYTF.

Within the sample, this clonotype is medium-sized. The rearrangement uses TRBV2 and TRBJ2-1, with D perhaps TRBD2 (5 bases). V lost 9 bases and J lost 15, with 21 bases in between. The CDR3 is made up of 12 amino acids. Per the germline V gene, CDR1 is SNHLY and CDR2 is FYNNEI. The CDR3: CASGWLATATFF. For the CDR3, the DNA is TGTGCCAGTGGATGGCTAGCTACGGCAACGTTCTTC. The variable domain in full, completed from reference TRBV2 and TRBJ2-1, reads EPEVTQTPSHQVTQMGQEVILRCVPISNHLYFYWYRQILGQKVEFLVSFYNNEISEKSEIFDDQFSVERPDGSNFTLKIRSTKLEDSAMYFCASGWLATATFFGPGTRLTVL.

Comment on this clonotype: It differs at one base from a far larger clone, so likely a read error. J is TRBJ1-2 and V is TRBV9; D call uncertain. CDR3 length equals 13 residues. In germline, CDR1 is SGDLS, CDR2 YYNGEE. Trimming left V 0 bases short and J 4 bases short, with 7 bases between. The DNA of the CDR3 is TGTGCCAGCAGCGTAGTCGATCTCTATGGCTACACCTTC. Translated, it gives CASSVVDLYGYTF.

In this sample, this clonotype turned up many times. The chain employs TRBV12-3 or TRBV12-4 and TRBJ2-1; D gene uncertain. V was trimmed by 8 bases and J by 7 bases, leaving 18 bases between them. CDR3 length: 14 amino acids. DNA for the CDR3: TGTGCCAGCTTGAGGACGGTTTTGAGGAATGAGCAGTTCTTC. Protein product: CASLRTVLRNEQFF.

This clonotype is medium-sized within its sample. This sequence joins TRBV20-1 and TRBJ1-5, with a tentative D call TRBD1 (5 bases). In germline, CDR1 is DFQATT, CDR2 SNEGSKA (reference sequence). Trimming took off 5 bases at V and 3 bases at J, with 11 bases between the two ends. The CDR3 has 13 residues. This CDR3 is CSALRGVNQPQHF. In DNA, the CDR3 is TGCAGTGCTCTAAGGGGCGTCAATCAGCCCCAGCATTTT.

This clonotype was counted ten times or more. The CDR3 nucleotides are TGTGCCAGCAGCGCTCCAGGAACCCGCACAGATACGCAGTATTTT. Its translation is CASSAPGTRTDTQYF. The chain combines TRBV9 with TRBJ2-3; no reliable D call. Germline lookup yields CDR1 SGDLS and CDR2 YYNGEE. The CDR3 runs to 15 residues. Trimming left V 3 bases short and J 1 base short, with 12 bases between.

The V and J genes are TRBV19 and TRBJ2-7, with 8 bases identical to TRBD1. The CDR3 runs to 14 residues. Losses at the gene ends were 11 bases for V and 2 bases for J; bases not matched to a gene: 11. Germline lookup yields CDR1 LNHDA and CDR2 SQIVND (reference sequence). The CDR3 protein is CADSIGTGTYEQYV. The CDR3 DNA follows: TGTGCCGATAGTATTGGGACAGGCACCTACGAGCAGTACGTC.

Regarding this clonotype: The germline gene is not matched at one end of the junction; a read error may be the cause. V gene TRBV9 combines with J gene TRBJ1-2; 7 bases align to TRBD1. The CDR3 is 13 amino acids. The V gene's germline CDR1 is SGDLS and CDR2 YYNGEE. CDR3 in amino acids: CASSEDDRDGYTF. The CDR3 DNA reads TGTGCCAGCAGCGAAGATGACAGGGACGGCTACACATTC.

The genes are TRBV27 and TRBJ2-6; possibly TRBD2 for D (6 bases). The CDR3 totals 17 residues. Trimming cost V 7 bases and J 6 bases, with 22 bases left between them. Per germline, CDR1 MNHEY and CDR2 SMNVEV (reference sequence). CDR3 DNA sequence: TGTGCCAGCATTTTGTCCTACCAACTAGCTGCGGCCAACGTCCTGACTTTC. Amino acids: CASILSYQLAAANVLTF.

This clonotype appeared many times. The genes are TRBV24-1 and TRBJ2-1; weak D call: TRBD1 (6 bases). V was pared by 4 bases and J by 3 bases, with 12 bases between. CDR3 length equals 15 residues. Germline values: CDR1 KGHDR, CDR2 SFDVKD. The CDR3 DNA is TGTGCCACCAGTGAATATGGACAGCACTACAATGAGCAGTTCTTC. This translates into CATSEYGQHYNEQFF.

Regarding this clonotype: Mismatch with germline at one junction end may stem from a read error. In DNA form, the CDR3 reads TGTGCCAGCATCTCCTCTTGGGACGGAACCTACAAGCAGTACTTC. Protein: CASISSWDGTYKQYF. This sequence joins TRBV28 and TRBJ2-7; D might be TRBD1 or TRBD2, each matching 5 bases. The CDR3 is 15 residues long. CDR1 is MDHEN and CDR2 is SYDVKM in the germline V gene.

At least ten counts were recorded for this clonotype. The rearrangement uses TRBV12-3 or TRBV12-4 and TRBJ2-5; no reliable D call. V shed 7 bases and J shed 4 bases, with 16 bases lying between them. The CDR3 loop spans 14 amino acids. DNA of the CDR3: TGTGCCAGCACCTTGGGAACCCTAGTAGAGACCCAGTACTTC. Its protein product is CASTLGTLVETQYF.

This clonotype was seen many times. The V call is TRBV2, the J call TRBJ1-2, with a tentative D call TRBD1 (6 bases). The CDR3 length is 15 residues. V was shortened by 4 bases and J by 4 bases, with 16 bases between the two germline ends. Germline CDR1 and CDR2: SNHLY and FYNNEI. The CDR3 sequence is CASSATRDTVYGYTF. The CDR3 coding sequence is TGTGCCAGCAGTGCTACCCGGGACACCGTCTATGGCTACACCTTC.

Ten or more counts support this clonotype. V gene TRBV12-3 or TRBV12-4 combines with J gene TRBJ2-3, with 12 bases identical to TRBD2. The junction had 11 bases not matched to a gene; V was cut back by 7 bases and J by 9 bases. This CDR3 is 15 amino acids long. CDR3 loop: CASIRLAGVGGTQYF. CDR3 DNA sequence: TGTGCCAGCATCAGACTAGCGGGAGTTGGCGGCACGCAGTATTTT.

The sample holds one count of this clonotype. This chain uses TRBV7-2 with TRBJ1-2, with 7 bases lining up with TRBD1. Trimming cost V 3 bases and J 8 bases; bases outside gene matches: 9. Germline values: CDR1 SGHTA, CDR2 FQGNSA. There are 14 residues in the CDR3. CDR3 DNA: TGTGCCAGCAGCTTGCGGGACAGTTTTTTGGGCTACACCTTC. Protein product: CASSLRDSFLGYTF.

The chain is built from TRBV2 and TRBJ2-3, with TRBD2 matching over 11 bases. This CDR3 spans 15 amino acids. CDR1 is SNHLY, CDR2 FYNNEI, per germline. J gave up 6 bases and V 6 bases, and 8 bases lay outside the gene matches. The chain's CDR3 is CASSALAGVCDTQYF. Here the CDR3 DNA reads TGTGCCAGCAGCGCACTAGCGGGAGTGTGCGATACGCAGTATTTT.

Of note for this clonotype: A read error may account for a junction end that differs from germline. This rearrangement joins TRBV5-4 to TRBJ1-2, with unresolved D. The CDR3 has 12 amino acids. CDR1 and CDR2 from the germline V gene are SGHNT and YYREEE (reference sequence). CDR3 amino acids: CVSSRASYGYTF. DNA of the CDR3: TGTGTCAGCAGTCGAGCGTCCTACGGCTACACCTTC. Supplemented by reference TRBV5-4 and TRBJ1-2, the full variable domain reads ETGVTQSPTHLIKTRGQQVTLRCSSQSGHNTVSWYQQALGQGPQFIFQYYREEENGRGNFPPRFSGLQFPNYSSELNVNALELDDSALYLCVSSRASYGYTFGSGTRLTVV.

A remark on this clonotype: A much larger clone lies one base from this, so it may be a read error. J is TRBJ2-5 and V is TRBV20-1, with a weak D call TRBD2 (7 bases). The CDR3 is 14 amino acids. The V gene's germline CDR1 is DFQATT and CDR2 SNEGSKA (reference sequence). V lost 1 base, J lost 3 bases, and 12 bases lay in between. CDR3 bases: TGCAGTGCTAGAGGGGGGGGGGCCAAAGAGACCCAGTACTTC. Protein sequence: CSARGGGAKETQYF.

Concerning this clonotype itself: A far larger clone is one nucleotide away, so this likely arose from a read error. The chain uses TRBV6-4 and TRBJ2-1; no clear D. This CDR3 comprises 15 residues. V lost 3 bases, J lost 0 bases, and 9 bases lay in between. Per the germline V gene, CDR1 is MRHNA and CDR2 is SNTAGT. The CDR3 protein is CASSEDPISYNEQFF. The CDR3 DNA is TGTGCCAGCAGTGAGGACCCGATCTCCTACAATGAGCAGTTCTTC.